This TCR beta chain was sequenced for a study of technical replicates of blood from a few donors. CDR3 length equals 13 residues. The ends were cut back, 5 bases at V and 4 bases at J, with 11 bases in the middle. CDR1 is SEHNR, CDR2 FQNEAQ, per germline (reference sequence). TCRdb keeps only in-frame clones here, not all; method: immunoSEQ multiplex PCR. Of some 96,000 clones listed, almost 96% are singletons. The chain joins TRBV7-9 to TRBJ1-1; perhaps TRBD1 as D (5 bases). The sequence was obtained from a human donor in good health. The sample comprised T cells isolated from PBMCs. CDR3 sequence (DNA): TGTGCCAGCAGCCAACCCCAGGGCACTGAAGCTTTCTTT. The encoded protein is CASSQPQGTEAFF. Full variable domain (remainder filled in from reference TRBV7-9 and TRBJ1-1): DTGVSQNPRHKITKRGQNVTFRCDPISEHNRLYWYRQTLGQGPEFLTYFQNEAQLEKSRLLSDRFSAERPKGSFSTLEIQRTEQGDSAMYLCASSQPQGTEAFFGQGTRLTVV.